A single T cell receptor beta chain is shown here with its context. This entry comes from a study of HIV-infected children after antiretroviral therapy interruption. The TCR library was built from RNA with a 3' RACE protocol and unique molecular identifiers. From the 3' RACE reads, TCRdb called clonotypes with MiXCR, one entry per CDR3 protein. The table records some 90,000 distinct CDR3 sequences, approximately 6.9% of them present only once. V shed 3 bases and J 6 bases; nucleotides not matched to a gene: 9. Germline V gene lookup returns CDR1 SGHTA and CDR2 FQGNSA. The CDR3 contains 15 residues. The treatment denotes: PENTA 11 planned treatment interruption arm or continuous ART arm.

The source was CD45RA+ CD4+ T cells from PBMCs, pooled from several time points, collected from a donor given antiretroviral therapy, either interrupted or continuous. The subset denotes: naive CD4+ CD45RA+ CD45RO- T cells. V and J are TRBV7-2 and TRBJ2-7, with 9 bases that match TRBD2. The sequence was obtained from a pool of human donors with HIV. The CDR3 region has the DNA TGTGCCAGCAGCTTCAAACCGGGACTAGCTTCCGAGCAGTACTTC. Amino acid sequence: CASSFKPGLASEQYF.